The subject of this entry is one T cell receptor beta chain. Germline CDR1 and CDR2: SGHVS and FQNEAQ. This CDR3 is 16 amino acids long. Trimming at V came to 5 bases and at J to 6 bases, leaving 7 bases not matched to a gene. The authors' processing: By means of reference gene primer amplification, nucleated cell counts were estimated. Produced via immunoSEQ multiplex PCR; TCRdb's table is partial and in-frame only. The V and J calls and clone size come from that table; D and trimming were worked out from the DNA. The table includes 50,000 to 75,000 clones, 65% to 85% detected once. This record belongs to a study of blood T cell repertoires in COVID-19. About the study: PBMCs, B-cell-depleted T cells, or T cells provided the cDNA or gDNA that made up the material.

The chain carries TRBV7-8 and TRBJ1-6; TRBD1 matches 10 bases. The source is an older man with active or convalescent COVID-19. The source material was peripheral blood. DNA for the CDR3: TGTGCCAGCAGCCCAAAGACAGGGGGCTCTAATTCACCCCTCCACTTT. The encoded protein is CASSPKTGGSNSPLHF. Full variable domain (outside the CDR3, taken from reference TRBV7-8 and TRBJ1-6): GAGVSQSPRYKVAKRGQDVALRCDPISGHVSLFWYQQALGQGPEFLTYFQNEAQLDKSGLPSDRFFAERPEGSVSTLKIQRTQQEDSAVYLCASSPKTGGSNSPLHFGNGTRLTVT.